The rows below give T cell receptor beta chains drawn from one sample of a study of blood T cell repertoires in COVID-19. Clones were read by immunoSEQ multiplex PCR, and TCRdb kept only the in-frame ones, dropping some. The table records roughly 150,000 clones, 75% to 85% of them present only once. The sequenced sample consisted of peripheral blood. The receptor set was obtained from a woman aged 45-60 years in a cohort sampled during active or convalescent COVID-19. The CDR3 runs from the conserved cysteine through the conserved F or W. A D gene is named only where the DNA matches it firmly. Where a row states a size, it is once, few, many or the class of an expanded clone; other rows omit it.

abundance: .; d_gene: .; v_gene: TRBV11-1; j_gene: TRBJ2-5; CDR3aa: CASSHRAAQGETQYF; CDR3nt: TGTGCCAGCAGCCACCGGGCCGCCCAGGGGGAGACCCAGTACTTC
abundance: .; d_gene: TRBD1; v_gene: TRBV11-2; j_gene: TRBJ1-1; CDR3aa: CASSLDRGTGRTKAFF; CDR3nt: TGTGCCAGCAGCTTAGATAGGGGGACAGGGAGAACTAAAGCTTTCTTT
abundance: .; d_gene: TRBD1; v_gene: TRBV6-6; j_gene: TRBJ2-2; CDR3aa: CASTRDSTGELFF; CDR3nt: TGTGCCAGCACCAGGGACAGCACCGGGGAGCTGTTTTTT
abundance: .; d_gene: TRBD1; v_gene: TRBV4-1; j_gene: TRBJ1-1; CDR3aa: CASSTGGLVNTEAFF; CDR3nt: TGCGCCAGCAGCACAGGGGGCTTGGTGAACACTGAAGCTTTCTTT
abundance: .; d_gene: .; v_gene: TRBV21-1; j_gene: TRBJ2-7; CDR3aa: CASPTGSSYEQYF; CDR3nt: TGTGCCAGCCCGACAGGGAGCTCCTACGAGCAGTACTTC
abundance: .; d_gene: TRBD1; v_gene: TRBV24-1; j_gene: TRBJ2-2; CDR3aa: CATRRTGGTGELFF; CDR3nt: TGTGCCACCAGGAGGACAGGGGGCACCGGGGAGCTGTTTTTT
abundance: .; d_gene: .; v_gene: TRBV28; j_gene: TRBJ2-2; CDR3aa: CASSSSRVAGTGELFF; CDR3nt: TGTGCCAGCAGTTCCTCGCGGGTAGCTGGCACCGGGGAGCTGTTTTTT
abundance: .; d_gene: TRBD1; v_gene: TRBV5-1; j_gene: TRBJ1-2; CDR3aa: CASSSTGVYGYTF; CDR3nt: TGCGCCAGCAGCTCGACAGGGGTCTATGGCTACACCTTC
abundance: few; d_gene: TRBD2; v_gene: TRBV4-1; j_gene: TRBJ2-1; CDR3aa: CASRPGTSGGAPLNEQFF; CDR3nt: TGCGCCAGCAGGCCCGGGACTAGCGGGGGGGCCCCTCTGAATGAGCAGTTCTTC
abundance: .; d_gene: TRBD2; v_gene: TRBV15; j_gene: TRBJ2-7; CDR3aa: CATSRRPGLDYEQYF; CDR3nt: TGTGCCACCAGCAGACGGCCGGGACTAGACTACGAGCAGTACTTC
abundance: few; d_gene: TRBD1; v_gene: TRBV27; j_gene: TRBJ1-2; CDR3aa: CASSSGTGPFGGYTF; CDR3nt: TGTGCCAGCAGTTCCGGGACAGGGCCCTTCGGGGGCTACACCTTC
abundance: many; d_gene: .; v_gene: TRBV11-2; j_gene: TRBJ1-2; CDR3aa: CASSAPGSRGYTF; CDR3nt: TGTGCCAGCAGCGCGCCGGGGAGCCGTGGCTACACCTTC
abundance: .; d_gene: TRBD1; v_gene: TRBV10-3; j_gene: TRBJ1-2; CDR3aa: CAISGTGDYGYTF; CDR3nt: TGTGCCATCAGTGGGACAGGGGATTATGGCTACACCTTC
abundance: once; d_gene: .; v_gene: TRBV5-1; j_gene: TRBJ1-1; CDR3aa: CASSLDEGLPEAFF; CDR3nt: TGCGCCAGCAGCTTGGACGAGGGCTTACCTGAAGCTTTCTTT
abundance: .; d_gene: TRBD1; v_gene: TRBV6-1; j_gene: TRBJ1-5; CDR3aa: CASSARDRGQNQPQHF; CDR3nt: TGTGCCAGCAGTGCCAGGGACAGGGGGCAGAATCAGCCCCAGCATTTT
abundance: .; d_gene: TRBD1; v_gene: TRBV25-1; j_gene: TRBJ1-2; CDR3aa: CASSDRDRAEDGYTF; CDR3nt: TGTGCCAGCAGTGACCGGGACAGGGCCGAAGATGGCTACACCTTC
abundance: .; d_gene: .; v_gene: TRBV5-4; j_gene: TRBJ1-6; CDR3aa: CASSKDRTNSPLHF; CDR3nt: TGTGCCAGCAGCAAAGACAGGACCAACTCACCCCTCCACTTT